This T cell receptor beta chain derives from a study of cytomegalovirus exposure and HLA in healthy donors. Germline CDR1 is SGHRS and CDR2 is YFSETQ. Trimming shortened V by 4 bases and J by 6 bases, and 13 bases separated the two germline ends. The length of the CDR3 is 13 residues. Those who donated were healthy bone marrow donors. To note about this clone: Its antigen is undetermined.

Study-level findings and limits: 150 to 200 TCR beta chains were listed as cytomegalovirus-associated. More clonal expansion characterized HLA-associated TCR beta chains than equally common others in a later analysis.

Primers included in the PCR were 60 Vbeta and 13 Jbeta primers. Authors' methods: Roughly 11 million of the 80 million or so unique TCR beta chains counted in a later analysis were shared. Data came from immunoSEQ multiplex PCR; TCRdb stores just in-frame clones and leaves some out. V and J calls and clone size are those listed in that table; D and trimming were worked out from the DNA. The sample contains 150,000 to 200,000 clones, approximately 82% of which appear only once. The chain joins TRBV5-1 to TRBJ1-1, with D possibly TRBD1 on 6 matching bases. The receptor was isolated from a woman under 30 in good health and CMV-seropositive. Sample: PBMCs. CDR3 sequence reads: CASSLKGGAEAFF. CDR3 DNA: TGCGCCAGCAGCCTAAAAGGGGGTGCTGAAGCTTTCTTT.